This T cell receptor beta chain was retrieved from a study of vaccination and CD4 T cells after COVID-19 (dated by TCRdb to between 2020 and 2023). A note on the overall study: SARS-CoV-2 positivity had been established in the convalescent patients by nasal swab PCR, and mild disease was recorded in several of these patients and severe disease in one. Post-vaccine blood samples were taken a median of roughly 75 days after the second vaccine dose, with a range of roughly 13 to 250 days. In approximately eleven COVID-19 convalescent patients and a handful of infection-naive healthy vaccine recipients, the spike-specific CD4+ TCR repertoire before mRNA vaccination was compared with the repertoire after mRNA vaccination. Control cultures received a CEFX viral epitope pool as the positive control, an HIV-1 Nef peptide pool as the negative control, or no peptide. For stimulating the cultures, overlapping spike peptide pools were used, derived from SARS-CoV-2 as well as from the common cold coronaviruses HCoV-NL63, HCoV-OC43 and HCoV-229E. Post-COVID blood samples from convalescent patients were collected a median of about 110 days after diagnosis, with a range of 35 to 161 days. Participants received two doses of either the Pfizer-BioNTech BNT162b2 vaccine (n=8) or the Moderna mRNA-1273 vaccine (n=2). The convalescent cohort included six males and four females, with two Hispanic individuals, seven Caucasians, two Asians and one multiracial person.

The label giving this sample's treatment or condition can be read as: approximately nine-day PBMC culture with coronavirus spike peptide pools or control peptides (ViraFEST assay). The study used the ViraFEST assay, which expanded antigen-specific T cells with peptide pools and then identified expanded clonotypes by TCR sequencing. The convalescent patients' positive SARS-CoV-2 PCR tests were from March to December 2020, which was before the Alpha, Beta and Delta variants emerged in the United States. About 1.8 million PBMCs per well were cultured in IMDM with approximately 5% human AB serum and approximately 10 IU/ml IL-2, plus 10 ug/ml peptide pools. Half of the culture medium was replaced with fresh IL-2-containing medium on days 3 and 7. After approximately eleven days of culture, CD4+ T cells were isolated by negative selection using the EasySep CD4+ T cell isolation kit. PBMCs were separated from whole blood using Ficoll-Paque Plus gradient centrifugation and then either used fresh or cryopreserved at -140C. Triplicate wells were generally used for each culture condition.

The library was obtained by PCR. DNA from cultured CD4+ T cells underwent TCR sequencing with the Oncomine TCR Beta short-read assay at the Johns Hopkins FTIC core. The QIAamp micro DNA kit was used to extract genomic DNA from the cultured CD4+ T cells. Oncomine TCR Beta libraries from cultured CD4+ T cells were pooled with unique dual indexes and sequenced on an Illumina iSeq 100. The paper's processing steps were these. Non-productive sequences were removed, and CDR3s that did not start with C, did not end with F or W, or were shorter than 7 amino acids were discarded. The MANAFEST web application identified antigen-specific clonotypes by comparing peptide-stimulated wells against reference wells and other culture wells. To be called positive, a clone needed an FDR below 0.05, an odds ratio above 5, and a productive frequency above 0.1% in at least two of three replicate wells. A clonotype was classed as cross-reactive if the clonotype showed significant expansion both in SARS-CoV-2 spike wells and in at least one common cold coronavirus spike condition. CDR3 homology was assessed with Levenshtein distances (stringdist) and unrooted phylogenetic trees (ape) in R version 3.6.1. Using fastp at Q25 and MiXCR, TCRdb reprocessed the public reads and kept productive beta chains. Identical CDR3 proteins give one entry, which carries the most common genes and DNA. These V and J calls derive from TCRdb rather than the authors' analysis. The sample data list about 14,000 distinct CDR3 sequences, and roughly 61% of these were observed just once. Together, the top ten hold 14% of the sample.

The sample holds a few counts of this clonotype. Its target antigen remains unknown. Per-nucleotide qualities are absent, and no much larger clonotype sits a single base away. V loses 0 bases of germline sequence and J loses 4 bases, and the interval between the two ends is 15 bases. The germline V gene provides CDR1 MNHEY and CDR2 SVGEGT. The CDR3 has 16 amino acids, counting the end cysteine and phenylalanine. The sequence is cut down to CDR3 DNA, 48 bases in frame from base 1. On the study overall, not on this receptor specifically: The median count of SARS-CoV-2-reactive clonotypes went up from 20 to 25 after infection to around 38 after vaccination, although the change was not significant. Nearly all vaccine-specific clones in convalescent patients (304 of 307) were mono-reactive for SARS-CoV-2 spike rather than cross-reactive with common cold coronaviruses. The study included relatively few convalescent patients and did not analyze early timepoints after natural infection. Among convalescent patients, a median about 86% of the SARS-CoV-2-reactive clones seen after vaccination appeared only after vaccination, which suggests priming specific to the vaccine.

The sequence was obtained from a human donor who had recovered from COVID-19. Sequencing input: CD4+ T cells from blood, cultured in vitro. This chain joins TRBV6-2 or TRBV6-3 to TRBJ1-2, with the D gene call left open. Here is the DNA: TGTGCCAGCAGTTACTCGAATCGGGGATTCCCCTATGGCTACACCTTC. Protein translation: CASSYSNRGFPYGYTF.